These T cell receptor beta chains were read from a single sample in a study of regulatory T cells in long-lasting Graves disease. TCRdb reprocessed the multiplex PCR reads with MiXCR, giving one entry per CDR3 protein. Of a few hundred thousand distinct CDR3 sequences listed, roughly 25% are singletons. The source was peripheral blood mononuclear cells (PBMCs), collected when the disease was refractory, from a patient treated with antithyroid drugs. The source is a woman in her forties with Graves disease. The CDR3 runs from the conserved cysteine through the conserved F or W. A D gene is named only where the DNA matches it firmly. Clone sizes are given selectively: once, few, many, or a class where the clone is expanded.

v_call	clone_size	j_call	d_call	cdr3_nt	cdr3_aa
TRBV28	many	TRBJ2-5	TRBD1	TGTGCCAGCAGTCGTCCTGGGACAGCCCAAGAGACCCAGTACTTC	CASSRPGTAQETQYF
TRBV20-1	many	TRBJ1-6	NA	TGCAGTGCTAGTGCGGGGCAGGGAGGATACTCACCCCTCCACTTT	CSASAGQGGYSPLHF
TRBV14	NA	TRBJ1-1	NA	TGTGCCAGCAGCCAATGGGCTAAGCACACTGAAGCTTTCTTT	CASSQWAKHTEAFF
TRBV6-2/TRBV6-3	many	TRBJ1-1	NA	TGTGCCAGCAGTTACTCGGGGGGACCGTTCGAAGCTTTCTTT	CASSYSGGPFEAFF
TRBV28	NA	TRBJ2-7	TRBD1	TGTGCCAGCAGTTTATTCTTTCGACAGGGGGCTATCGTGGACGAGCAGTACTTC	CASSLFFRQGAIVDEQYF
TRBV6-2/TRBV6-3	many	TRBJ2-7	NA	TGTGCCAGCAGACCGTCCCAAAGAGGGGAGCAGTACTTC	CASRPSQRGEQYF
TRBV2	many	TRBJ2-7	NA	TGTGCCAGCAGTGTGGGCTTCGGGGCCTCCTACGAGCAGTACTTC	CASSVGFGASYEQYF
TRBV11-2	NA	TRBJ1-2	NA	TGTGCCAGCAGCTTAGTTCAGATTCTGAGGGGGGGGAACATCCGTCCTCATGGCTACACCTTC	CASSLVQILRGGNIRPHGYTF
TRBV13	NA	TRBJ1-1	TRBD1	TGTGCCAGCAGCTTTGGACAGGGGGAGAACACTGAAGCTTTCTTT	CASSFGQGENTEAFF
TRBV2	many	TRBJ2-2	NA	TGTGCCAGCAGTGAAAGTAGGACCGTCGGGGAGCTGTTTTTT	CASSESRTVGELFF
TRBV4-1	NA	TRBJ1-1	NA	TGCGCCAGCAGCCAAGAATTAGGGGGACACACTGAAGCTTTCTTT	CASSQELGGHTEAFF
TRBV14	NA	TRBJ2-5	TRBD2	TGTGCCAGCAGCCAAGAGGGGAGGGGTCTAGCGGGAGATCGGGAGACCCAGTACTTC	CASSQEGRGLAGDRETQYF
TRBV2	NA	TRBJ2-2	NA	TGTGCCAGCAAAGGAGCGCGTACGAACACCGGGGAGCTGTTTTTT	CASKGARTNTGELFF
TRBV28	NA	TRBJ2-3	NA	TGTGCCAGCAGCTACCCGGGAGATACGCAGTATTTT	CASSYPGDTQYF
TRBV28	many	TRBJ2-4	NA	TGTGCCAGCAGCAAGAGGCAGGAGCTAGCCATTCAGTACTTC	CASSKRQELAIQYF
TRBV29-1	few	TRBJ2-5	NA	TGCAGCGTTGAAAAGGGCCAAGAGACCCAGTACTTC	CSVEKGQETQYF
TRBV20-1	NA	TRBJ2-1	NA	TGCAGTGACGACGGCAGTCTAGGGGAGCAGTTCTTC	CSDDGSLGEQFF
TRBV20-1	many	TRBJ1-5	NA	TGCAGTGCTAGAGCCGTAATCGACGATCAGCCCCAGCATTTT	CSARAVIDDQPQHF
TRBV5-4	NA	TRBJ1-5	NA	TGTGCCAGTTCTACAGGGTTCAATCAGCCCCAGCATTTT	CASSTGFNQPQHF
TRBV7-2	many	TRBJ2-7	NA	TGTGCCAGCAGCTCGAGCCGGGACTTCTACGAGCAGTACTTC	CASSSSRDFYEQYF
TRBV12-3/TRBV12-4	many	TRBJ1-5	NA	TGTGCCAGCAGTTTGGGCCAGAACAATCAGCCCCAGCATTTT	CASSLGQNNQPQHF
TRBV5-1	many	TRBJ2-7	NA	TGCGCCAGCAGCTTGGAGGACGGGAACGAGCAGTACTTC	CASSLEDGNEQYF
TRBV19	few	TRBJ2-7	TRBD1	TGTGCCAGTAGTATATTTCGGACAGGGGGCATCTACGAGCAGTACTTC	CASSIFRTGGIYEQYF
TRBV7-2	many	TRBJ1-5	NA	TGTGCCAGCAGCCTCGGGACGTATAGCAATCAGCCCCAGCATTTT	CASSLGTYSNQPQHF
TRBV15	many	TRBJ2-7	NA	TGTGCCACCAGCACCTGGGGCGGGGACTACGAGCAGTACTTC	CATSTWGGDYEQYF
TRBV28	many	TRBJ2-7	NA	TGTGCCAGTTCTCCCGGGGGAACCTCCTACGAGCAGTACTTC	CASSPGGTSYEQYF
TRBV6-5	many	TRBJ1-1	NA	TGTGCCAGCAGTTACAGGGCGGGCACTGAAGCTTTCTTT	CASSYRAGTEAFF
TRBV28	many	TRBJ2-3	NA	TGTGCCAGCAGCTCTAATCTATCGGGACCGAGCACAGATACGCAGTATTTT	CASSSNLSGPSTDTQYF
TRBV28	NA	TRBJ2-1	NA	TGTGCCAGCAGTCCGTACACCTCCTACAATGAGCAGTTCTTC	CASSPYTSYNEQFF
TRBV6-6	few	TRBJ2-7	NA	TGTGCCAGCAGTTACTCGAGGGAACAAGGGTACGAGCAGTACTTC	CASSYSREQGYEQYF
TRBV28	many	TRBJ1-5	TRBD1	TGTGCCAGCAGTTTATTTAGGACAGGGTCCCCTCAGCCCCAGCATTTT	CASSLFRTGSPQPQHF
TRBV27	NA	TRBJ2-1	NA	TGTGCCAGCAGTTCTGGACTTAGGCCCTACAATGAGCAGTTCTTC	CASSSGLRPYNEQFF
TRBV6-5	many	TRBJ2-7	NA	TGTGCCAGCAGTTACTCCTCGCTCTACGAGCAGTACTTC	CASSYSSLYEQYF
TRBV2	many	TRBJ2-1	NA	TGTGCCAGCGGACCGGGCTCCTACAATGAGCAGTTCTTC	CASGPGSYNEQFF
TRBV2	many	TRBJ1-6	NA	TGTGCCAGCAGTGAATTGGGGAAATTTTGGGGGCGAGAGGAACCCCTCCACTTT	CASSELGKFWGREEPLHF
TRBV10-3	NA	TRBJ2-7	NA	TGTGCCATCGCCAAGGGCCCCCTCAAAGAGGGCCACGAGCAGTACTTC	CAIAKGPLKEGHEQYF
TRBV7-9	NA	TRBJ2-2	NA	TGTGCCAGCAGCTTATTCAAGACAGTCACCGGGGAGCTGTTTTTT	CASSLFKTVTGELFF
TRBV7-6	few	TRBJ2-2	TRBD1	TGTGCCAGCAGTCGACAGGGTTTTAACACCGGGGAGCTGTTTTTT	CASSRQGFNTGELFF
TRBV7-9	NA	TRBJ1-3	TRBD1	TGTGCCAGCAGCTTTGGGACAGGGGCCCCTCGTGGAAACACCATATATTTT	CASSFGTGAPRGNTIYF
TRBV27	many	TRBJ2-7	NA	TGTGCCAGCAGTTTATCTGGCCCTACCTACGAGCAGTACTTC	CASSLSGPTYEQYF
TRBV5-8	few	TRBJ1-2	NA	TGTGCCAGCGGGAGGGCCGTCAACTATGGCTACACCTTC	CASGRAVNYGYTF
TRBV7-8	many	TRBJ2-5	TRBD2	TGTGCCAGCAGCTTAGGACCAAGGACTAGCGGGTTAGGAGAGACCCAGTACTTC	CASSLGPRTSGLGETQYF
TRBV5-1	NA	TRBJ2-6	TRBD1	TGCGCCAGCAGCTATTGGACAGGGGGCGCGGTGACCAACGTCCTGACTTTC	CASSYWTGGAVTNVLTF
TRBV10-3	NA	TRBJ2-2	NA	TGTGCCATCAGAAAAGACAAGACTTACACCGGGGAGCTGTTTTTT	CAIRKDKTYTGELFF
TRBV7-2	many	TRBJ2-7	NA	TGTGCCAGCAGCTTAGATTCTAGCAGATCCTACGAGCAGTACTTC	CASSLDSSRSYEQYF
TRBV20-1	many	TRBJ1-5	TRBD1	TGCAGTGCCAGGGCGGGACAGCTCCTTTCGGACATAGGTCAGCCCCAGCATTTT	CSARAGQLLSDIGQPQHF
TRBV2	many	TRBJ2-5	NA	TGTGCCAGCAGTGAAGGGTTGACAGGGAGGAAAGAGACCCAGTACTTC	CASSEGLTGRKETQYF
TRBV7-2	many	TRBJ2-5	TRBD2	TGTGCCAGCAGCTTAGTTATAGCGGGAGGGCAAGAGACCCAGTACTTC	CASSLVIAGGQETQYF
TRBV7-2	NA	TRBJ1-1	NA	TGTGCCAGTGCGAGGGGATTGAACACTGAAGCTTTCTTT	CASARGLNTEAFF
TRBV28	NA	TRBJ2-1	NA	TGTGCCAGCAGTTTATGGGACGGAGAATACAATGAGCAGTTCTTC	CASSLWDGEYNEQFF
TRBV11-2	many	TRBJ2-5	NA	TGTGCCAGCAGCGTTCATCAAGAGACCCAGTACTTC	CASSVHQETQYF
TRBV6-2/TRBV6-3	few	TRBJ2-7	TRBD1	TGTGCCAGCAGTTGGGGGACAGGGGATTACGAGCAGTACTTC	CASSWGTGDYEQYF
TRBV9	NA	TRBJ2-7	TRBD2	TGTGCCAGCAGCCCCACGGGACTAGCGGTCCTCTCCTACGAGCAGTGCTTC	CASSPTGLAVLSYEQCF
TRBV27	few	TRBJ2-7	TRBD1	TGTGCCAGCAGTTTGGGACAGAGTCTCTCCTACGAGCAGTACTTC	CASSLGQSLSYEQYF
TRBV28	many	TRBJ2-7	NA	TGTGCCAGCAGTTACACCTACGAGCAGTACTTC	CASSYTYEQYF
TRBV5-6	few	TRBJ1-5	TRBD1	TGTGCCAGCAGCTTGGGGACAGGGAGTCAGCCCCAGCATTTT	CASSLGTGSQPQHF
TRBV29-1	NA	TRBJ1-1	NA	TGCAGCGCCACGGAGAGGTCTGAAGCTTTCTTT	CSATERSEAFF
TRBV20-1	few	TRBJ2-5	TRBD1	TGCAGTGCTAGAACAAGACAGGGCGCAGAGACCCAGTACTTC	CSARTRQGAETQYF
TRBV19	NA	TRBJ2-7	NA	TGTGCCAGTAGAAAAACGCCGACTAAGGGGGAGCAGTACTTC	CASRKTPTKGEQYF